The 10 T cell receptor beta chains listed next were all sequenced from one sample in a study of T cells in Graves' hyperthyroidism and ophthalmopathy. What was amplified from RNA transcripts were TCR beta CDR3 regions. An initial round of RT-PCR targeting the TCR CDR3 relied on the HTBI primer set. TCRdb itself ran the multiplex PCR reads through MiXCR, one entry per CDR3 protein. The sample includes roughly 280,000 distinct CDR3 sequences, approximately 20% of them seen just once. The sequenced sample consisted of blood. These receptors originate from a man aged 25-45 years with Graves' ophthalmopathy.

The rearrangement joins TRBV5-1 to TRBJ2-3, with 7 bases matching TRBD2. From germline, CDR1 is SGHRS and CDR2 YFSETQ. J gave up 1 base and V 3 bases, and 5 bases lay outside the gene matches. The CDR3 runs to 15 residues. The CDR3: CASSSSGTGTDTQYF. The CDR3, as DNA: TGCGCCAGCAGCTCCAGCGGGACGGGCACAGATACGCAGTATTTT.

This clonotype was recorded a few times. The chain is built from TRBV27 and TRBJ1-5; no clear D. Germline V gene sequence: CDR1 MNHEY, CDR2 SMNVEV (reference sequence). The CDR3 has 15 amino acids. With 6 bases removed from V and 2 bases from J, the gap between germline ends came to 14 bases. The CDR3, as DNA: TGTGCCAGCAGACTCACTTCTAGGGGCAATCAGCCCCAGCATTTT. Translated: CASRLTSRGNQPQHF.

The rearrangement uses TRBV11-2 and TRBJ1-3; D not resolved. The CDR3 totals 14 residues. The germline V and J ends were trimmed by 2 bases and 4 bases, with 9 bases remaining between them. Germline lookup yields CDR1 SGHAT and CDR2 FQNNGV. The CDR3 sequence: CASSLNGLGNTIYF. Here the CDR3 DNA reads TGTGCCAGCAGCTTAAATGGTCTCGGAAACACCATATATTTT.

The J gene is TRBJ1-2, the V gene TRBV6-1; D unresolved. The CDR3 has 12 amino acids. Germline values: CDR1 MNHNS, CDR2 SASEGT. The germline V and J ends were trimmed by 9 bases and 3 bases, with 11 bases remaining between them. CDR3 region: CASQDSHYGYTF. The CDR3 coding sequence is TGTGCCAGTCAGGATAGCCACTATGGCTACACCTTC.

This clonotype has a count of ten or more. CDR3 sequence: CASSSAGRLAGVAGELFF. DNA of the CDR3: TGTGCCAGCAGCTCCGCTGGGAGACTAGCGGGAGTTGCCGGGGAGCTGTTTTTT. The chain combines TRBV11-2 with TRBJ2-2; 12 bases are shared with TRBD2. With 4 bases clipped from V and 6 bases from J, the junction kept 12 bases outside the gene matches. The germline V gene encodes CDR1 SGHAT and CDR2 FQNNGV. This CDR3 contains 18 residues.

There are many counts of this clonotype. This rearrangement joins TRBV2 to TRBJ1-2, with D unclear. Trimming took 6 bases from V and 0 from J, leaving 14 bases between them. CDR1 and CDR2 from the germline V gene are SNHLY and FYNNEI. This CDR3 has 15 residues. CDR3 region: CASRVDGGSNYGYTF. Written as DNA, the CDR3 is TGTGCCAGCAGGGTGGACGGAGGCTCTAACTATGGCTACACCTTC.

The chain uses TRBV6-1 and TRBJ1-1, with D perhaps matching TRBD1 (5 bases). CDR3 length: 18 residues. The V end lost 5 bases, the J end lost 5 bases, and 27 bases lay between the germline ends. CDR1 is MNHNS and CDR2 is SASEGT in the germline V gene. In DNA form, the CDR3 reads TGTGCCAGCAGTCACCTTGGCTCTCCGCCTAACAGGCGGACTGAAGCTTTCTTT. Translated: CASSHLGSPPNRRTEAFF.

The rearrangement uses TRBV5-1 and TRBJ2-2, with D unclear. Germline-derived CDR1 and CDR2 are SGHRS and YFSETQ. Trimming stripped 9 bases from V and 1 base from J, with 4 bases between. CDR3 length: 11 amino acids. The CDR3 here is CATRNTGELFF. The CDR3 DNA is TGCGCCACCAGGAACACCGGGGAGCTGTTTTTT.

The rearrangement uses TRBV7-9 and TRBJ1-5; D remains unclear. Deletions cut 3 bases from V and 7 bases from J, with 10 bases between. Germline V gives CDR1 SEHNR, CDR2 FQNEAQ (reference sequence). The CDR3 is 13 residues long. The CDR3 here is CASSLDPGQPQHF. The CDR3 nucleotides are TGTGCCAGCAGCTTGGATCCGGGACAGCCCCAGCATTTT.

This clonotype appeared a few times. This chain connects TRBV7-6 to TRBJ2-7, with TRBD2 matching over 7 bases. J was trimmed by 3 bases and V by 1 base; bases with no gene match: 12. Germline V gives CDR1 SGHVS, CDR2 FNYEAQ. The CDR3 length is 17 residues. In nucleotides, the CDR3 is TGTGCCAGCAGCTTAGGACCGCGGACTAGGACCCACTACGAGCAGTACTTC. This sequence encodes CASSLGPRTRTHYEQYF.